This T cell receptor (beta chain) originates from a study of blood T cell repertoires in COVID-19. About the research overall: The samples span acute and convalescent COVID-19 from the United States, Italy and Spain. PBMCs, B-cell-depleted T cells, or T cells were the source of the cDNA or gDNA that made up the material.

Germline values: CDR1 SGHDN, CDR2 FVKESK. The CDR3 is made up of 15 amino acids. The J segment lost 4 bases and the V segment lost 0 bases, leaving 5 bases of the junction unmatched. Original methodology: Reference gene primers were amplified, and this amplification served to estimate nucleated cell counts. This table comes from immunoSEQ multiplex PCR, and its TCRdb copy is limited to in-frame clones, with some not included. The D gene and trimming were derived from the DNA, and the V and J assignments and clone size from that table. In the table there are more than 250,000 clones, 87% of which are singletons.

The TCR originated in a man aged 50 to 59 with active or convalescent COVID-19. The specimen sequenced was peripheral blood. The V gene is TRBV14, the J gene TRBJ2-7; 8 positions agree with TRBD2. The CDR3 region has the DNA TGTGCCAGCAGCCAAGACAGCGGGAGATGGTACGAGCAGTACTTC. Translated, it gives CASSQDSGRWYEQYF.